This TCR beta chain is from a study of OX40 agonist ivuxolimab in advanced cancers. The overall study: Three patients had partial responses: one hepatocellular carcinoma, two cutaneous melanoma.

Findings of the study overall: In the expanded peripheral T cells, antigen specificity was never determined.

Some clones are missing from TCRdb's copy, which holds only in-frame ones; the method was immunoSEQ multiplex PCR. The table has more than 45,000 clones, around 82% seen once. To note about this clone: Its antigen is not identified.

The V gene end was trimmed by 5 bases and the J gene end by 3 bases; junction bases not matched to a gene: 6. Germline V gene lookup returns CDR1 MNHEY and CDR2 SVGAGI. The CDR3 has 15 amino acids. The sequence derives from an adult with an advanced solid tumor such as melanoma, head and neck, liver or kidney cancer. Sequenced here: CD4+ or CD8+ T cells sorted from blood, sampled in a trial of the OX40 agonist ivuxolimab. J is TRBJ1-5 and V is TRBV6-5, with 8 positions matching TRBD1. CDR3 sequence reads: CASSAQGAINQPQHF. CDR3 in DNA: TGTGCCAGCAGTGCCCAGGGGGCGATCAATCAGCCCCAGCATTTT.